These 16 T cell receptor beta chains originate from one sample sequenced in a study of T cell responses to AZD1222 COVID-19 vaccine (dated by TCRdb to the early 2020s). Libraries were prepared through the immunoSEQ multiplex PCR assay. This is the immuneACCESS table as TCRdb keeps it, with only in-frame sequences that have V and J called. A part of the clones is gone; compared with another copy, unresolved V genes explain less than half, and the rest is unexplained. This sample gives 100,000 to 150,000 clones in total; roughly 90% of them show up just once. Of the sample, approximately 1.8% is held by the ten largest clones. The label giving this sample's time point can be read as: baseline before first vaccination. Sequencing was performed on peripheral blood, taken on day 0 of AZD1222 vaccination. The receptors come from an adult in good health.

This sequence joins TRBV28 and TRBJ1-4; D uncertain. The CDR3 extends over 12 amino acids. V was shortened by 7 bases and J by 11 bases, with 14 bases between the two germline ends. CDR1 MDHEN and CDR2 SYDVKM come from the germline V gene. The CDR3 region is CASTPPRGKLFF. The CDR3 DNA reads TGTGCCAGCACCCCGCCGCGGGGTAAACTGTTTTTT.

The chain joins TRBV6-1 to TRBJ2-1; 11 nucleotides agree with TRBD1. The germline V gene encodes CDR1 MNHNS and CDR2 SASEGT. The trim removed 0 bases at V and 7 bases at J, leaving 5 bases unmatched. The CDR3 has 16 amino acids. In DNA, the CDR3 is TGTGCCAGCAGTGAAGCAGGGACAGGGGGTAAGAATGAGCAGTTCTTC. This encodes CASSEAGTGGKNEQFF.

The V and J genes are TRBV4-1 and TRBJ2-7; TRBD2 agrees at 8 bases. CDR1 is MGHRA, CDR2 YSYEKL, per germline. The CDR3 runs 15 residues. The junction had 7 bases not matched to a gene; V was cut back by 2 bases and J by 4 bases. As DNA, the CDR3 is TGCGCCAGCAGCCAAACAGGGACTAGGGCGTACGAGCAGTACTTC. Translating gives CASSQTGTRAYEQYF.

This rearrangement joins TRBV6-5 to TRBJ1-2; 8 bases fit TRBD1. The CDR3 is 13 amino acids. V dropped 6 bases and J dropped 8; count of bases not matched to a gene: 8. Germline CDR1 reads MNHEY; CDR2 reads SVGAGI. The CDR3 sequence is CASRTGTGFGYTF. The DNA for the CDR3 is TGTGCCAGCAGGACCGGGACAGGCTTCGGCTACACCTTC.

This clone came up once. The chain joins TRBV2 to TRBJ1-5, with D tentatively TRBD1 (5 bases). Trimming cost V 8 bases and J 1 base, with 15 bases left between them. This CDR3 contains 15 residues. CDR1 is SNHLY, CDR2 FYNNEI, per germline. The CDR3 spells CASGRGGTSNQPQHF. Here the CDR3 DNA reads TGTGCCAGCGGCAGAGGTGGGACCAGCAATCAGCCCCAGCATTTT. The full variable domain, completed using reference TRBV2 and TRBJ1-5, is EPEVTQTPSHQVTQMGQEVILRCVPISNHLYFYWYRQILGQKVEFLVSFYNNEISEKSEIFDDQFSVERPDGSNFTLKIRSTKLEDSAMYFCASGRGGTSNQPQHFGDGTRLSIL.

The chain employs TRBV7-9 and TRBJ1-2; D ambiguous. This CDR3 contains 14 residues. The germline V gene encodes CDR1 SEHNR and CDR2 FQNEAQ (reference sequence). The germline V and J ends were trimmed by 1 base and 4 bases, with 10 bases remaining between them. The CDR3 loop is CASSLVPASYGYTF. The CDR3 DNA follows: TGTGCCAGCAGCTTAGTTCCGGCGTCCTATGGCTACACCTTC.

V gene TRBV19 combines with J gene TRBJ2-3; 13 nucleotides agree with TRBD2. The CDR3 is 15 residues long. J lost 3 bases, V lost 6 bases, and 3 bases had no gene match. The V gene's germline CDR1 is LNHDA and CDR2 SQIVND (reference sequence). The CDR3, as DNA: TGTGCCAGTAGCGGACTAGCGGGAGCTACAGATACGCAGTATTTT. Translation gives CASSGLAGATDTQYF.

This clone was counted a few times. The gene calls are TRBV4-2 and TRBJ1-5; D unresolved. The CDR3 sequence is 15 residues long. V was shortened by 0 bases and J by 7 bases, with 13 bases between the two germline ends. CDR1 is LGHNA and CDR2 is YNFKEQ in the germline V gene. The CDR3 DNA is TGTGCCAGCAGCCAAGATCCGGGTTCGGGCCAGCCCCAGCATTTT. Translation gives CASSQDPGSGQPQHF.

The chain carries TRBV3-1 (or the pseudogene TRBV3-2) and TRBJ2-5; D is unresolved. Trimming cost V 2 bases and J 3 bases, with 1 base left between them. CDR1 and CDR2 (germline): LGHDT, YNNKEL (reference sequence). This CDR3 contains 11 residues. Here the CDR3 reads CASSQKETQYF. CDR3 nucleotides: TGTGCCAGCAGCCAAAAAGAGACCCAGTACTTC.

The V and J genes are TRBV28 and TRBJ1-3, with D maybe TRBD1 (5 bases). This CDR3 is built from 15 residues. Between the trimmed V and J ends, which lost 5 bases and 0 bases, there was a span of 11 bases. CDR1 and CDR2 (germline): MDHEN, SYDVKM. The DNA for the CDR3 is TGTGCCAGCAGTCCTGCAGGGCTCTCTGGAAACACCATATATTTT. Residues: CASSPAGLSGNTIYF. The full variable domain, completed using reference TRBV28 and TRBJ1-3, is DVKVTQSSRYLVKRTGEKVFLECVQDMDHENMFWYRQDPGLGLRLIYFSYDVKMKEKGDIPEGYSVSREKKERFSLILESASTNQTSMYLCASSPAGLSGNTIYFGEGSWLTVV.

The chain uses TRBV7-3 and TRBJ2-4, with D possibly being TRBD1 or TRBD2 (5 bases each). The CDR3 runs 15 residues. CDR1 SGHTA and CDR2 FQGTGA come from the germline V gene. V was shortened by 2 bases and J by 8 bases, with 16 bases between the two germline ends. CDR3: CASSLGGTRGYIQYF. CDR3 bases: TGTGCCAGCAGCTTAGGTGGGACGCGAGGGTACATTCAGTACTTC.

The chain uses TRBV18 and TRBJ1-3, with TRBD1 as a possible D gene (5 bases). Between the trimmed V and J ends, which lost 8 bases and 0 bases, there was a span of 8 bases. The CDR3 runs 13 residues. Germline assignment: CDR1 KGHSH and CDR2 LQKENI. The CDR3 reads CASHQGSGNTIYF. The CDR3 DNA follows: TGTGCCAGCCATCAGGGCTCTGGAAACACCATATATTTT.

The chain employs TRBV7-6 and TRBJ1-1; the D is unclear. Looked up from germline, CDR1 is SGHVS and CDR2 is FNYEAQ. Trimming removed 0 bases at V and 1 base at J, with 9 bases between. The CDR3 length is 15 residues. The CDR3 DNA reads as TGTGCCAGCAGCTTAGCAACCGGGAGGAACACTGAAGCTTTCTTT. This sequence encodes CASSLATGRNTEAFF.

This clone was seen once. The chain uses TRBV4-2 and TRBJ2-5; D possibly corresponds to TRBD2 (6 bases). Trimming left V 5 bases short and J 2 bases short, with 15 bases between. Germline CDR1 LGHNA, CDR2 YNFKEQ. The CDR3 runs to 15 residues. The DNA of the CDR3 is TGTGCCAGCAGCACGCATCCTAGCGCTCAAGAGACCCAGTACTTC. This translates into CASSTHPSAQETQYF.

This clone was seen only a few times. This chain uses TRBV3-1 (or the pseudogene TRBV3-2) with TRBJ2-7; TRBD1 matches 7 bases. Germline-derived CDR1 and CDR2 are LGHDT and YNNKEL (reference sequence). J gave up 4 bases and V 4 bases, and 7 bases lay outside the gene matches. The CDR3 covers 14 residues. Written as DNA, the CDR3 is TGTGCCAGCAGCCCCCGGACAGGAAAATACGAGCAGTACTTC. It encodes CASSPRTGKYEQYF.

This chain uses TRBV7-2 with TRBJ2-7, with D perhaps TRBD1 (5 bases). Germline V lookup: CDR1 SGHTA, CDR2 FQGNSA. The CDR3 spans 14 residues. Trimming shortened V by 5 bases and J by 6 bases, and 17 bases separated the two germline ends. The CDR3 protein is CASSLDRRGREQYF. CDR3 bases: TGTGCCAGCAGCCTAGACCGTAGGGGTCGCGAGCAGTACTTC.